Below are 8 T cell receptor beta chains sequenced from a single sample in a study of blood T cell repertoires in COVID-19. Assay used: immunoSEQ multiplex PCR; TCRdb lists only in-frame clones, some missing. This table has fewer than 150,000 clones, less than 85% appearing once. Sequences were obtained from peripheral blood. These receptors originate from a woman aged 80 or over in a cohort sampled during active or convalescent COVID-19.

The sample holds one count of this clone. The gene calls are TRBV20-1 and TRBJ2-3; a possible D gene is TRBD1 (5 bases). Germline V CDR1 and CDR2: DFQATT, SNEGSKA (reference sequence). The V and J ends lost 3 bases and 0 bases respectively, with 10 bases between them. This CDR3 has 14 residues. As DNA, the CDR3 is TGCAGTGCTAGTAGAGACAGTAGCACAGATACGCAGTATTTT. It encodes CSASRDSSTDTQYF.

A single count supports this clone. The chain uses TRBV2 and TRBJ1-1; perhaps TRBD1 as D (6 bases). V was trimmed by 6 bases and J by 3 bases, leaving 14 bases between them. From germline, CDR1 is SNHLY and CDR2 FYNNEI. The CDR3 consists of 14 residues. CDR3 in amino acids: CASSDRQSDTEAFF. CDR3 in DNA: TGTGCCAGCAGCGACAGGCAATCGGACACTGAAGCTTTCTTT.

The V call is TRBV5-1, the J call TRBJ2-5; 7 bases line up with TRBD1. The CDR3 is 14 residues long. Germline trimming cut 4 bases from V and 1 base from J; bases unmatched to any gene: 4. The germline CDR1 and CDR2 sequences are SGHRS and YFSETQ. This CDR3 is CASSQGTVQETQYF. CDR3 in DNA: TGCGCCAGCAGCCAAGGGACAGTCCAAGAGACCCAGTACTTC.

The chain uses TRBV3-1 (or the pseudogene TRBV3-2) and TRBJ1-3; no clear D. V was cut by 0 bases and J by 2 bases, with 8 bases left in between. The germline V gene has CDR1 LGHDT and CDR2 YNNKEL (reference sequence). The CDR3 is 15 residues long. CDR3 sequence reads: CASSQDRYPGNTIYF. In nucleotides, the CDR3 is TGTGCCAGCAGCCAAGATCGGTACCCTGGAAACACCATATATTTT.

V and J are TRBV18 and TRBJ1-1; TRBD1 matches at 9 bases. The junction had 5 bases not matched to a gene; V was cut back by 2 bases and J by 7 bases. The CDR3 is made up of 14 amino acids. The V gene's germline CDR1 is KGHSH and CDR2 LQKENI. The CDR3 loop reads CASSPGTGPIEAFF. Written as DNA, the CDR3 is TGTGCCAGCTCACCAGGGACAGGGCCTATTGAAGCTTTCTTT.

This clone was seen a few times. V is TRBV19 and J is TRBJ2-6; D is ambiguous. The V and J ends lost 6 bases and 0 bases respectively, with 12 bases between them. The CDR3 covers 16 residues. Per germline, CDR1 LNHDA and CDR2 SQIVND (reference sequence). The CDR3 DNA follows: TGTGCCAGTAGCCGGTTGTACGCCTCTGGGGCCAACGTCCTGACTTTC. Translation gives CASSRLYASGANVLTF.

The rearrangement links TRBV28 to TRBJ1-4; D perhaps matches TRBD1 (5 bases). Trimming pared 4 bases from V and 5 bases from J, leaving 17 bases between. Germline V CDR1 and CDR2: MDHEN, SYDVKM. The CDR3 runs 16 residues. CDR3 DNA: TGTGCCAGCAGTTCTGCGCAGGGTGGAAAAAATGAAAAACTGTTTTTT. Translation gives CASSSAQGGKNEKLFF.

V gene TRBV5-1 combines with J gene TRBJ2-7; 10 nucleotides match TRBD2. Unmatched junction bases numbered 2, after V lost 1 base and J lost 4 bases. Germline V gene sequence: CDR1 SGHRS, CDR2 YFSETQ. This CDR3 region has 14 residues. The CDR3 region has the DNA TGCGCCAGCAGCTTGACTAGCGGGGTTTACGAGCAGTACTTC. Residues: CASSLTSGVYEQYF.